Below are 7 T cell receptor beta chains sequenced from a single sample in a study of response to subunit inactivated influenza vaccine (dated by TCRdb to the late 2010s). The method was RT-PCR. Instrument on record: Illumina HiSeq 2500. Through fastp at Q25 and MiXCR, TCRdb rebuilt clones from the public reads, retaining in-frame beta chains. Each CDR3 protein appears once, grouped with its most common genes and DNA. The sample table contains roughly 290,000 distinct CDR3 sequences; only one count was recorded for just over 20% of them. The top ten constitute 9.5% to 13% of the sample. The sample in question was PBMCs from blood, obtained approximately 22 months after vaccination. The receptor set was obtained from a man aged 50 to 75 who received an inactivated influenza vaccine. Donor details come from another sample of the same person, matched by shared clones.

This clonotype was counted many times. The CDR3 loop reads CASSLPGLSTQYF. CDR3 nucleotides: TGTGCCAGCAGCTTGCCGGGGCTGTCGACCCAGTACTTC. The rearrangement uses TRBV5-6 and TRBJ2-5; either TRBD1 or TRBD2 may fit D (5 bases each). Germline-derived CDR1 and CDR2 are SGHDT and YYEEEE. The CDR3 loop spans 13 amino acids. Trimming cost V 1 base and J 7 bases, with 11 bases left between them.

This clonotype has just a few counts. The rearrangement joins TRBV6-5 to TRBJ2-2; unclear D gene. Germline V gene data show CDR1 as MNHEY and CDR2 as SVGAGI. Trimming left V 0 bases short and J 6 bases short, with 5 bases between. The CDR3 is made up of 13 amino acids. The CDR3 DNA sequence: TGTGCCAGCAGTTACTCGATCCCCGGGGAGCTGTTTTTT. It yields the protein CASSYSIPGELFF.

The sample holds many counts of this clonotype. This rearrangement joins TRBV29-1 to TRBJ1-5; D remains ambiguous. V lost 4 bases to trimming and J lost 3 bases, with 7 bases between them. Germline V gene data show CDR1 as SQVTM and CDR2 as ANQGSEA. The CDR3 extends over 12 amino acids. CDR3 DNA: TGCAGCGTTGCCAGTAACAATCAGCCCCAGCATTTT. Translation: CSVASNNQPQHF.

V gene TRBV7-2 combines with J gene TRBJ2-7; TRBD2 matches at 15 bases. Germline CDR1 is SGHTA and CDR2 is FQGNSA. V lost 1 base and J lost 3; bases outside the gene matches: 4. The CDR3 has 17 amino acids. Here the CDR3 reads CASSLGTSGRADYEQYF. As DNA, the CDR3 is TGTGCCAGCAGCTTAGGGACTAGCGGGAGGGCAGACTACGAGCAGTACTTC.

The chain recombines TRBV7-2 with TRBJ1-1; no clear D gene. Deletions cut 2 bases from V and 10 bases from J, with 8 bases between. Germline CDR1 is SGHTA and CDR2 is FQGNSA. The CDR3 has 11 residues. The CDR3 loop reads CASSLFGVAFF. CDR3 coding DNA: TGTGCCAGCAGCTTATTTGGTGTAGCTTTCTTT.

This clonotype has a handful of counts. CDR3 sequence: CASSNGTSGINEQFF. CDR3 nucleotides: TGCGCCAGCAGCAACGGGACTAGCGGGATCAATGAGCAGTTCTTC. The V and J genes are TRBV5-1 and TRBJ2-1; 13 nucleotides align to TRBD2. Germline loops: CDR1 SGHRS, CDR2 YFSETQ. CDR3 length: 15 amino acids. With 4 bases clipped from V and 6 bases from J, the junction kept 4 bases outside the gene matches.

In its sample, this clonotype was seen a few times. The rearrangement joins TRBV29-1 to TRBJ1-1; 8 bases agree with TRBD1. Germline V gene sequence: CDR1 SQVTM, CDR2 ANQGSEA. The CDR3 has 12 residues. V lost 5 bases to trimming and J lost 7 bases; unmatched junction nucleotides: 6. The CDR3 here is CSVSGQGVEAFF. CDR3 in DNA: TGCAGCGTTTCCGGACAGGGAGTTGAAGCTTTCTTT.